This T cell receptor (beta chain) appears in the sequencing data of a study of OX40 agonist ivuxolimab in advanced cancers. Background on the study: The diagnoses of dose-escalation patients were hepatocellular carcinoma, melanoma, renal cell or head and neck cancer.

As concerns this clone: Its cognate antigen is unknown.

The germline V gene has CDR1 SGDLS and CDR2 YYNGEE. The CDR3 contains 11 residues. Trimming stripped 7 bases from V and 2 bases from J, with 7 bases between. Libraries were prepared by immunoSEQ multiplex PCR; TCRdb keeps only in-frame clonotypes and omits some of them. The repertoire has around 50,000 clones, 80% to 90% of them found once; the top ten carry under 55%. General study points: Expanded clones were, on average, more numerous among CD8+ T cells than CD4+. Nonresponders included some who also had low normalized T-cell clonal expansion.

This receptor was identified in an adult with an advanced solid tumor such as melanoma, head and neck, liver or kidney cancer. This rearrangement joins TRBV9 to TRBJ2-7; no firm D call. The source was CD4+ or CD8+ T cells sorted from blood, collected in a trial of the OX40 agonist ivuxolimab. The CDR3 DNA follows: TGTGCCAGCGGAGATGCCTACGAGCAGTACTTC. Encoded protein: CASGDAYEQYF.